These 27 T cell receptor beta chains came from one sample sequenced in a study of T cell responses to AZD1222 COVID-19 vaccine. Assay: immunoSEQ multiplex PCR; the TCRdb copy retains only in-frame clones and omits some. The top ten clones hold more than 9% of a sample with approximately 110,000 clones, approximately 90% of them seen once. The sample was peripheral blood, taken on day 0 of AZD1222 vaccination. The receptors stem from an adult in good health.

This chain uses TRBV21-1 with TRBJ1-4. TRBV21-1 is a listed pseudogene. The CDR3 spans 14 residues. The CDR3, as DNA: TGTGCCAGCTGTCAGACGTTGGCTAATGAAAAACTGTTTTTT. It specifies CASCQTLANEKLFF.

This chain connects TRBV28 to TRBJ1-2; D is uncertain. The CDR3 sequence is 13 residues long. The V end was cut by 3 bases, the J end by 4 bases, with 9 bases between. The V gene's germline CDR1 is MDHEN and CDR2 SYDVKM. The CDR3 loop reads CASSFASGYGYTF. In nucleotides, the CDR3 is TGTGCCAGCAGTTTCGCGTCTGGCTATGGCTACACCTTC.

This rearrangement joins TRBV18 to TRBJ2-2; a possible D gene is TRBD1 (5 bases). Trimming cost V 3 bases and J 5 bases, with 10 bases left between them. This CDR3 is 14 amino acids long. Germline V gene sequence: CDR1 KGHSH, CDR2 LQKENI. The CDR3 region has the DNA TGTGCCAGCTCACCTTTTCAGGGAACCGGGGAGCTGTTTTTT. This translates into CASSPFQGTGELFF.

The chain's CDR3 is CASSSGNLGSYNEQFF. The CDR3 DNA follows: TGCGCCAGCAGCTCGGGGAACCTAGGATCCTACAATGAGCAGTTCTTC. The rearrangement uses TRBV5-1 and TRBJ2-1, with D maybe TRBD2 (5 bases). CDR3 length: 16 amino acids. Germline lookup yields CDR1 SGHRS and CDR2 YFSETQ. V lost 3 bases and J 1 base, leaving 14 bases between the germline ends.

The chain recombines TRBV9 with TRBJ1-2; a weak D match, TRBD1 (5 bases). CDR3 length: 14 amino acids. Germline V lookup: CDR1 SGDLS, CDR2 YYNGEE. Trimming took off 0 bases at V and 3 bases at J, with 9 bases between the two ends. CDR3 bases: TGTGCCAGCAGCGTAGCGCAGGGCGACTATGGCTACACCTTC. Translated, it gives CASSVAQGDYGYTF.

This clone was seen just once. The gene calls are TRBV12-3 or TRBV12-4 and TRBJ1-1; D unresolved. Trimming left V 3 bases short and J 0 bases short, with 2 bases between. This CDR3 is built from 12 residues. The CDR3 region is CASSFLNTEAFF. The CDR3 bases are TGTGCCAGCAGTTTCTTGAACACTGAAGCTTTCTTT.

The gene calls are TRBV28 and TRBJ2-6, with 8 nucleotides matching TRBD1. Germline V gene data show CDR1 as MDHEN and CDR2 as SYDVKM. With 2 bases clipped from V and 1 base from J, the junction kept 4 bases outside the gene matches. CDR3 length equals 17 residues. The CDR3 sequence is CASSLGDRGSGANVLTF. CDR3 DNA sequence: TGTGCCAGCAGTTTAGGTGACAGGGGATCTGGGGCCAACGTCCTGACTTTC.

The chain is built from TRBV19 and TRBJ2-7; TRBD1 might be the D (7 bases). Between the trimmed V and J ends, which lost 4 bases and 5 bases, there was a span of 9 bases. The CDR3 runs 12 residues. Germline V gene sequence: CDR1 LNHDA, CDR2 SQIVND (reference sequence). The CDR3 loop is CASSTGGNEQYF. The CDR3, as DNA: TGTGCCAGTAGTACAGGGGGGAACGAGCAGTACTTC.

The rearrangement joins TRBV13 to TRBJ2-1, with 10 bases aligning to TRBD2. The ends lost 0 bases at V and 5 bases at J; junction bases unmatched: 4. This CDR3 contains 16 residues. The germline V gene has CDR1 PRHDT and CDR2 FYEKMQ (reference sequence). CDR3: CASSLGSGLADNEQFF. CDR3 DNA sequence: TGTGCCAGCAGCTTAGGATCAGGACTAGCGGACAATGAGCAGTTCTTC.

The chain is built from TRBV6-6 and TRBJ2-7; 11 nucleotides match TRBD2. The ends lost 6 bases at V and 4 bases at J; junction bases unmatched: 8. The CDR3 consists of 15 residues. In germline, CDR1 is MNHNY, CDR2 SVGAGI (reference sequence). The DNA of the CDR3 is TGTGCCAGCAGACACGGACTAGCGGGCGATTACGAGCAGTACTTC. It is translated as CASRHGLAGDYEQYF.

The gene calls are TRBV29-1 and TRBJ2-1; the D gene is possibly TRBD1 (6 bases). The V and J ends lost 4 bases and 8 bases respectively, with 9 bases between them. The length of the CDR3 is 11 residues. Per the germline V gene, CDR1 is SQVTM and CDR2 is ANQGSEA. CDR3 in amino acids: CSVGQVDEQFF. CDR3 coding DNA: TGCAGCGTTGGACAGGTCGATGAGCAGTTCTTC.

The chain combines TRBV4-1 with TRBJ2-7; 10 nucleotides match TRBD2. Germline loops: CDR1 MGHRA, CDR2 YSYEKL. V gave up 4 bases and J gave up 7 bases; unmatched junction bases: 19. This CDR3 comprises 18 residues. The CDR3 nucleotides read TGCGCCAGCAGCCGGGCCGGGACTAGCGTCACCGGATCTCGAGAGCAGTACTTC. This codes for CASSRAGTSVTGSREQYF.

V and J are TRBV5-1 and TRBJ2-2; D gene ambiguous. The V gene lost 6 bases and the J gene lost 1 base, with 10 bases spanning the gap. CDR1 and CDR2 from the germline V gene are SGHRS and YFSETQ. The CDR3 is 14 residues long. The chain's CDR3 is CASTNSLNTGELFF. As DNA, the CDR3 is TGCGCCAGCACGAACAGTCTGAACACCGGGGAGCTGTTTTTT.

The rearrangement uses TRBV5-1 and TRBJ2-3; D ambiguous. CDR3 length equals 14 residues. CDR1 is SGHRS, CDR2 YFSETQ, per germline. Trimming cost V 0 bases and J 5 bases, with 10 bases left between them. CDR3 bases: TGCGCCAGCAGCTTGGGGATCTCAGGAGATACGCAGTATTTT. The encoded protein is CASSLGISGDTQYF. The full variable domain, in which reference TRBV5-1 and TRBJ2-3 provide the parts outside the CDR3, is KAGVTQTPRYLIKTRGQQVTLSCSPISGHRSVSWYQQTPGQGLQFLFEYFSETQRNKGNFPGRFSGRQFSNSRSEMNVSTLELGDSALYLCASSLGISGDTQYFGPGTRLTVL.

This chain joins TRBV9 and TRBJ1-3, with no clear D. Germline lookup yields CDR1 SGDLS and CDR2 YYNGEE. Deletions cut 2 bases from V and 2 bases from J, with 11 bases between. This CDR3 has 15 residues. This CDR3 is CASSVRMGPGNTIYF. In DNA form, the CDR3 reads TGTGCCAGCAGCGTTAGGATGGGCCCTGGAAACACCATATATTTT.

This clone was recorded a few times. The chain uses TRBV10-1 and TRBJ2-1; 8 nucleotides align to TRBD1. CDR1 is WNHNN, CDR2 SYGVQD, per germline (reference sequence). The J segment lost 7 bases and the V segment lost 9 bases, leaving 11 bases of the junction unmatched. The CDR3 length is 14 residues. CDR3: CASTNRQGWNEQFF. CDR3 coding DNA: TGCGCCAGTACAAACCGACAGGGGTGGAATGAGCAGTTCTTC.

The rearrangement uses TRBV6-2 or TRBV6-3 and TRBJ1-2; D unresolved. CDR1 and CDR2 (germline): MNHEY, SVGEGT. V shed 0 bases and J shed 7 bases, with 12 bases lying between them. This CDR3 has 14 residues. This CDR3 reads CASSYSIVPSGYTF. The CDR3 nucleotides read TGTGCCAGCAGTTACTCGATCGTTCCGTCTGGCTACACCTTC.

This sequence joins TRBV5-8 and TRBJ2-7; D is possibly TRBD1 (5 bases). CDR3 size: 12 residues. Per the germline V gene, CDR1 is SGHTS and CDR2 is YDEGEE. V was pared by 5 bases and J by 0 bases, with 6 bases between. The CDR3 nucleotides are TGTGCCAGCAGACAGGACTCCTACGAGCAGTACTTC. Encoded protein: CASRQDSYEQYF.

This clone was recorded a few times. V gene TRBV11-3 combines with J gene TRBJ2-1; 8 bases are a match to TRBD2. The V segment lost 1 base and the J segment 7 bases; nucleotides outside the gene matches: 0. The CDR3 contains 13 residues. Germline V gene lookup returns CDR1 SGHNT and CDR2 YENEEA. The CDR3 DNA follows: TGTGCCAGCAGCTTAGCGGGAGGGAATGAGCAGTTCTTC. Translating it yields CASSLAGGNEQFF.

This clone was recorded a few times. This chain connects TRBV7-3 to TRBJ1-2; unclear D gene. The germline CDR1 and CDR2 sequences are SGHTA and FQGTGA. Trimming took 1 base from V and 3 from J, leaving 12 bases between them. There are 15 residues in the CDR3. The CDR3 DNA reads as TGTGCCAGCAGCTTAAGTTCAGACACCCACTATGGCTACACCTTC. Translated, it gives CASSLSSDTHYGYTF.

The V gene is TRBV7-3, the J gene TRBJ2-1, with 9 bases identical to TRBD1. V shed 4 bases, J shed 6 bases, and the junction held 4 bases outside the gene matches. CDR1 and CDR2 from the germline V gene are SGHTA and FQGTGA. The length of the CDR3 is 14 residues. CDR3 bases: TGTGCCAGCAGCTCGGGACAGGGAGGCAATGAGCAGTTCTTC. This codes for CASSSGQGGNEQFF.

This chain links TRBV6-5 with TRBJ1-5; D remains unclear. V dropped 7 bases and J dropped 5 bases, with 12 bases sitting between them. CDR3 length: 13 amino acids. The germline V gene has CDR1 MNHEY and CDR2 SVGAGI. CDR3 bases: TGTGCCAGCATGACCCGGGTCGATCAGCCCCAGCATTTT. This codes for CASMTRVDQPQHF.

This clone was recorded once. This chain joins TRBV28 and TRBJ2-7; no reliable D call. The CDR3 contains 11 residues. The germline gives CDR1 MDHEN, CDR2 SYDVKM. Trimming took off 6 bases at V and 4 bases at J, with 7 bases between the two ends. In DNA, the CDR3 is TGTGCCAGCAGCCCGACTTACGAGCAGTACTTC. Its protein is CASSPTYEQYF.

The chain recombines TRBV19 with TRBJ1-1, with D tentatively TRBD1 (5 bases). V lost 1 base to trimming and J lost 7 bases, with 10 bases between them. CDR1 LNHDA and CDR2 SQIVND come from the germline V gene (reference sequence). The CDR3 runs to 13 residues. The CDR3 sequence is CASSIGGDNEAFF. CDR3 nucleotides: TGTGCCAGTAGTATAGGGGGCGATAATGAAGCTTTCTTT.

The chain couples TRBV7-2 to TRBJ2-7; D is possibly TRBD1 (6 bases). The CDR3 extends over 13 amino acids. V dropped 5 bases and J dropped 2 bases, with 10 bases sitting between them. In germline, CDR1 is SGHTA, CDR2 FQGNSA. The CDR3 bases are TGTGCCAGCAGCCCGAGACAGGCCTACGAGCAGTACTTC. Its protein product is CASSPRQAYEQYF.

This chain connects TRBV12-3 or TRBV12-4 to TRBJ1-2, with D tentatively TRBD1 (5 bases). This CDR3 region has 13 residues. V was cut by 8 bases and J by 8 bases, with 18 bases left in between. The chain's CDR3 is CASSASAEGGYTF. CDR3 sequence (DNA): TGTGCCAGCTCAGCTTCCGCGGAGGGGGGCTACACCTTC.

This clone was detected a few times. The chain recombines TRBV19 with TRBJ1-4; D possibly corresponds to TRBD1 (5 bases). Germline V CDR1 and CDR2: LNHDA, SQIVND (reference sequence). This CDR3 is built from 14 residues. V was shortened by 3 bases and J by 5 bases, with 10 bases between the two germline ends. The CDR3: CASSMGRLNEKLFF. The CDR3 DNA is TGTGCCAGTAGTATGGGGCGGTTGAATGAAAAACTGTTTTTT.